These T cell receptor beta chains were read from a single sample in a study of cytomegalovirus exposure and HLA in healthy donors. The protocol was immunoSEQ multiplex PCR, while the TCRdb copy is restricted to in-frame clones and leaves out a portion. Among about 140,000 clones, around four fifths were seen once, and the ten largest hold over 2%. Sequencing input: PBMCs. The receptors originated from a boy aged 2-9 years in good health and CMV-seronegative. The CDR3 runs from the conserved cysteine through the conserved F or W. The D gene is left open where the match is weak. Size is stated for part of the rows, as once, few or many counts, or as a class when the clone is expanded.

TRBJ1-1 | . | TRBV2 | . | CATLAGGEAFF | TGTGCCACCCTGGCGGGGGGGGAAGCTTTCTTT
TRBJ1-1 | . | TRBV18 | few | CASSPRMAGVPDTEAFF | TGTGCCAGCTCACCACGGATGGCCGGGGTACCGGACACTGAAGCTTTCTTT
TRBJ1-2 | TRBD1 | TRBV6-5 | . | CASSIRGSNYGYTF | TGTGCCAGCAGCATCAGGGGGTCTAACTATGGCTACACCTTC
TRBJ2-7 | TRBD1 | TRBV6-5 | . | CASSYGGQGAKYEQYF | TGTGCCAGCAGTTACGGGGGACAGGGGGCAAAATACGAGCAGTACTTC
TRBJ1-2 | . | TRBV28 | . | CASSSLVSRGYTF | TGTGCCAGCAGTTCATTAGTCTCCCGTGGCTACACCTTC
TRBJ1-3 | . | TRBV7-8 | . | CASSLSGSGNTIYF | TGTGCCAGCAGCTTGTCAGGGTCAGGAAACACCATATATTTT
TRBJ2-7 | TRBD2 | TRBV7-2 | . | CASSFTSGAYEQYF | TGTGCCAGCAGCTTCACTAGCGGTGCCTACGAGCAGTACTTC
TRBJ2-3 | . | TRBV5-1 | few | CASSTRTADTQYF | TGCGCCAGCAGCACGAGGACAGCAGATACGCAGTATTTT
TRBJ2-2 | . | TRBV30 | . | CAWSVLGQSATGELFF | TGTGCCTGGAGTGTACTTGGACAGAGTGCCACCGGGGAGCTGTTTTTT
TRBJ1-1 | . | TRBV28 | . | CASTTFEGVLGAFF | TGTGCCAGCACCACCTTTGAGGGGGTACTTGGGGCTTTCTTT
TRBJ1-1 | . | TRBV5-4 | . | CASSSAQGLNTEAFF | TGTGCCAGCAGCTCGGCCCAGGGGTTGAACACTGAAGCTTTCTTT
TRBJ2-7 | . | TRBV19 | . | CASSNGLRRSPYEQYF | TGTGCCAGTAGTAATGGGTTGAGGAGGAGCCCCTACGAGCAGTACTTC
TRBJ2-7 | TRBD1 | TRBV6-5 | . | CASSRPGQARYEQYF | TGTGCCAGCAGTCGTCCGGGACAGGCCCGTTACGAGCAGTACTTC
TRBJ2-7 | TRBD1 | TRBV19 | . | CASSNAQGANFYEQYF | TGTGCCAGTAGTAACGCACAGGGGGCCAATTTCTACGAGCAGTACTTC
TRBJ1-1 | TRBD1 | TRBV6-4 | once | CASSDIPGPRGPRDTEAFF | TGTGCCAGCAGTGACATCCCAGGGCCCAGGGGGCCCCGAGACACTGAAGCTTTCTTT
TRBJ1-2 | . | TRBV2 | . | CASIDSRYGYTF | TGTGCCAGCATTGACAGTCGCTATGGCTACACCTTC
TRBJ1-6 | . | TRBV5-1 | . | CASSGGPPSLPLHF | TGCGCCAGCAGCGGGGGCCCTCCAAGCCTTCCCCTCCACTTT
TRBJ1-2 | TRBD1 | TRBV18 | . | CASSPQGAGGYTF | TGTGCCAGCTCACCACAGGGGGCCGGGGGCTACACCTTC
TRBJ2-2 | TRBD1 | TRBV7-3 | . | CASSQRTGSTGELFF | TGTGCCAGCAGCCAACGGACAGGGAGCACCGGGGAGCTGTTTTTT
TRBJ2-5 | . | TRBV13 | . | CASSSVETQYF | TGTGCCAGCAGCTCCGTCGAGACCCAGTACTTC
TRBJ1-1 | . | TRBV23-1 | . | CASSPQEGVNTEAFF | TGCGCCAGCAGTCCCCAGGAGGGCGTGAACACTGAAGCTTTCTTT
TRBJ2-5 | . | TRBV18 | once | CASSPRSEQPKTQHF | TGTGCCAGCTCACCACGATCGGAACAGCCTAAGACCCAGCACTTC
TRBJ1-5 | . | TRBV7-9 | . | CSSSPGTQGRQPQHF | TGTTCCAGCAGTCCCGGGACGCAGGGGCGTCAGCCCCAGCATTTT
TRBJ2-5 | TRBD2 | TRBV7-8 | few | CASSPGLAGGVGQETQYF | TGTGCCAGCAGCCCGGGACTAGCGGGGGGGGTTGGGCAAGAGACCCAGTACTTC
TRBJ2-7 | TRBD1 | TRBV4-2 | . | CASSLFPTGGGEQYF | TGTGCCAGCAGCCTGTTCCCCACAGGGGGCGGCGAGCAGTACTTC